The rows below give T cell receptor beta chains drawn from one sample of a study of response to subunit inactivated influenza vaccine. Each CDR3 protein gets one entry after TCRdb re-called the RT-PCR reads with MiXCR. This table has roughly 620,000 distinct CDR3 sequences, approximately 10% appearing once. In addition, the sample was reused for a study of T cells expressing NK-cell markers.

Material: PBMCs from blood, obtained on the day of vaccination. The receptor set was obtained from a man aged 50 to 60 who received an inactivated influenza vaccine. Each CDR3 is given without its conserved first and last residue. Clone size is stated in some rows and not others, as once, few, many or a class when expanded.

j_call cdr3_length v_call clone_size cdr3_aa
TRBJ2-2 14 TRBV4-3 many ASSQDGGAQVGELF
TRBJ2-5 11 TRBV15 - ATSTANKETQY
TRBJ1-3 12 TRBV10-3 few AVNRESTGNTIY
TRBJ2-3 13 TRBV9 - ASSVAVVGSDTQY
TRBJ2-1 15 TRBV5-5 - ASSSDRDRVISNEQF
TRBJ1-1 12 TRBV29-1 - SGTLGGGSTEAF
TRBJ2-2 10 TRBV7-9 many ASKANTGELF
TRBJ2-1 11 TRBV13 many ASSLGGRNEQF
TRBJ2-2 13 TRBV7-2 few ASRPAGSFTGELF
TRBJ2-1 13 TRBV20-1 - SARDRRREVAEQF
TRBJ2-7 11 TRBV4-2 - ASSRREIGEQY
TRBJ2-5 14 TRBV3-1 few ASSLNTRQGRETQY
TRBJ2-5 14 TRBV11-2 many ASSMTSGGPQETQY
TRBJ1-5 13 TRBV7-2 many ASSPSGSGGQPQH
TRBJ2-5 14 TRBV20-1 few SARFLGTSREETQY
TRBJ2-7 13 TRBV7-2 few ASSPRSWGTYEQY
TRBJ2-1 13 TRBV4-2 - ASSQGRGTYNEQF
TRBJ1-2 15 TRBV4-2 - ASSQDNAGGRVYGYT
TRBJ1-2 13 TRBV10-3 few AISDPRTGNYGYT
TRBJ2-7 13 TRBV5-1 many ASSSRGDRVYEQY
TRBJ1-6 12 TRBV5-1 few ASSLERFNSPLH
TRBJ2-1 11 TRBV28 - ASSLTGGSEQF
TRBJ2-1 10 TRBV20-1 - SASSGLKEQF
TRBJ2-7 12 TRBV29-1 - SVEPGQGNYEQY
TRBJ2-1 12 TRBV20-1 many SATSGRARNEQF
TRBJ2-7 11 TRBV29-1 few SVSGGVRNEQY
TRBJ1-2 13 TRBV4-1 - ASSRNNRGFGGYT
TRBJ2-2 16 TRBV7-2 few ASSLAVTGIPNTGELF
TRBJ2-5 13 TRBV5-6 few ASSLELAGVETQY
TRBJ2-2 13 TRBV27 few ASSTWIDSTGELF
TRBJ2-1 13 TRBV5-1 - ASSLDTGGYNEQF
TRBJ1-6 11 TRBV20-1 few SARDQGNSPLH
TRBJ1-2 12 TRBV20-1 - SARQGSANYGYT
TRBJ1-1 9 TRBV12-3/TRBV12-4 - ASSSRGTAF
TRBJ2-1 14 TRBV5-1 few ASSRLGDRWPNEQF
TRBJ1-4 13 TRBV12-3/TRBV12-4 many ASGPKGWANEKLF
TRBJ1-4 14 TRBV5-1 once ASRAEYRAVSEKLF
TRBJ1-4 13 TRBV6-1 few ASSATFATNEKLF
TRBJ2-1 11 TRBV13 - ASSGGLHNEQF
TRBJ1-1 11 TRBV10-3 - AISDGGNTEAF
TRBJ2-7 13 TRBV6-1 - ASKISSGGAVEQY